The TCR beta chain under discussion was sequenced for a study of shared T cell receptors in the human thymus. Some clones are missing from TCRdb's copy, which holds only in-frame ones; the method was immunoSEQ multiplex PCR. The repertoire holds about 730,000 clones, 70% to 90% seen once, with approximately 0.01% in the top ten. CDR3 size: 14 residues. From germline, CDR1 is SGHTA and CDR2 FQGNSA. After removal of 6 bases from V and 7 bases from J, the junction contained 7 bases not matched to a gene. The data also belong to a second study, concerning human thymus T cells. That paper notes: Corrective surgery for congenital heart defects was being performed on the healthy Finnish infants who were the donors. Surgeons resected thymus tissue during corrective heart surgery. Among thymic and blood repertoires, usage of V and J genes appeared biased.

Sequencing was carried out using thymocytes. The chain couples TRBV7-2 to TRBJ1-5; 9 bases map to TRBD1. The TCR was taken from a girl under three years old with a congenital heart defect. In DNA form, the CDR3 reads TGTGCCAGCAGTCTACAGGGGGCACGGCAGCCCCAGCATTTT. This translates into CASSLQGARQPQHF.